This is a list of T cell receptor beta chains from one sample in a study of T cells after somatic rescue of genetic block. Sequencing used immunoSEQ multiplex PCR; TCRdb keeps in-frame clones, though not all of them. The top ten hold less than 3.5% of the sample, which has 60,000 to 90,000 clones, approximately 90% seen once. The sequenced material came from peripheral blood mononuclear cells (PBMCs). The receptors originated from a man in his thirties or forties. CDR3s include the opening cysteine and the closing phenylalanine or tryptophan. The order of the fields is D gene, J gene, V gene, clone size, CDR3 protein, CDR3 DNA. D genes are given only for firm matches. Clone size, where shown, is once, few, many, or a class for clones that have expanded.

D gene: -
J gene: TRBJ1-5
V gene: TRBV27
clone size: -
CDR3 protein: CASSFVGDQPQHF
CDR3 DNA: TGTGCCAGCAGTTTTGTTGGAGATCAGCCCCAGCATTTT

D gene: -
J gene: TRBJ2-7
V gene: TRBV15
clone size: -
CDR3 protein: CATSRGTIGGGYEQYF
CDR3 DNA: TGTGCCACCAGCAGAGGTACGATTGGGGGCGGCTACGAGCAGTACTTC

D gene: -
J gene: TRBJ2-5
V gene: TRBV5-4
clone size: once
CDR3 protein: CASSSLGVETQYF
CDR3 DNA: TGTGCCAGCAGCTCACTAGGAGTAGAGACCCAGTACTTC

D gene: -
J gene: TRBJ1-1
V gene: TRBV19
clone size: few
CDR3 protein: CASAGSANTEAFF
CDR3 DNA: TGTGCCAGTGCAGGGAGCGCGAACACTGAAGCTTTCTTT

D gene: TRBD1
J gene: TRBJ2-7
V gene: TRBV6-1
clone size: once
CDR3 protein: CASSELPGTGGDEQYF
CDR3 DNA: TGTGCCAGCAGTGAATTGCCCGGGACAGGGGGCGACGAGCAGTACTTC

D gene: -
J gene: TRBJ1-5
V gene: TRBV19
clone size: -
CDR3 protein: CASMPGLNWPQHF
CDR3 DNA: TGTGCCAGTATGCCGGGATTGAATTGGCCCCAGCATTTT

D gene: -
J gene: TRBJ2-7
V gene: TRBV12-1
clone size: once
CDR3 protein: CASSLYTGTGIFLSYEQYF
CDR3 DNA: TGTGCCAGCAGCTTGTACACCGGGACAGGGATTTTCCTTTCCTACGAGCAGTACTTC

D gene: -
J gene: TRBJ1-1
V gene: TRBV6-1
clone size: -
CDR3 protein: CASSEGFWTEAFF
CDR3 DNA: TGTGCCAGCAGTGAAGGCTTCTGGACTGAAGCTTTCTTT

D gene: -
J gene: TRBJ1-5
V gene: TRBV19
clone size: -
CDR3 protein: CASRQGQTAQHF
CDR3 DNA: TGTGCCAGTAGGCAAGGACAAACGGCCCAGCATTTT

D gene: -
J gene: TRBJ1-3
V gene: TRBV18
clone size: -
CDR3 protein: CASSPTANTIYF
CDR3 DNA: TGTGCCAGCTCACCAACGGCAAACACCATATATTTT

D gene: -
J gene: TRBJ2-1
V gene: TRBV29-1
clone size: once
CDR3 protein: CSVEGGRNEQFF
CDR3 DNA: TGCAGCGTTGAAGGTGGTCGTAATGAGCAGTTCTTC

D gene: -
J gene: TRBJ1-3
V gene: TRBV14
clone size: -
CDR3 protein: CASSGTSGNTIYF
CDR3 DNA: TGTGCCAGCAGCGGGACGTCTGGAAACACCATATATTTT

D gene: -
J gene: TRBJ2-1
V gene: TRBV11-2
clone size: -
CDR3 protein: CASSFSGTRYNEQFF
CDR3 DNA: TGTGCCAGCAGCTTTTCCGGGACGCGCTACAATGAGCAGTTCTTC

D gene: TRBD1
J gene: TRBJ1-5
V gene: TRBV5-6
clone size: -
CDR3 protein: CASSLGTGLQPQHF
CDR3 DNA: TGTGCCAGCAGCTTAGGGACAGGGTTGCAGCCCCAGCATTTT

D gene: -
J gene: TRBJ1-2
V gene: TRBV28
clone size: -
CDR3 protein: CASRFRGLGYGYTF
CDR3 DNA: TGTGCCAGCAGGTTCCGGGGGCTTGGCTATGGCTACACCTTC

D gene: -
J gene: TRBJ1-3
V gene: TRBV18
clone size: -
CDR3 protein: CASQMTVDSGNTIYF
CDR3 DNA: TGTGCCAGCCAAATGACAGTAGATTCTGGAAACACCATATATTTT

D gene: -
J gene: TRBJ2-5
V gene: TRBV5-5
clone size: -
CDR3 protein: CASSLAEGLKRTQYF
CDR3 DNA: TGTGCCAGCAGCTTGGCGGAGGGACTCAAGAGGACCCAGTACTTC

D gene: -
J gene: TRBJ1-4
V gene: TRBV7-9
clone size: -
CDR3 protein: CASSLGATNEKLFF
CDR3 DNA: TGTGCCAGCAGCTTGGGAGCAACTAATGAAAAACTGTTTTTT

D gene: TRBD1
J gene: TRBJ2-2
V gene: TRBV6-5
clone size: -
CDR3 protein: CAARDSNTGELFF
CDR3 DNA: TGTGCCGCCCGGGACAGTAACACCGGGGAGCTGTTTTTT

D gene: -
J gene: TRBJ2-1
V gene: TRBV6-5
clone size: -
CDR3 protein: CASRKQGNEQFF
CDR3 DNA: TGTGCCAGCAGAAAACAGGGAAATGAGCAGTTCTTC

D gene: -
J gene: TRBJ2-7
V gene: TRBV5-6
clone size: -
CDR3 protein: CASSAGQITYEQYF
CDR3 DNA: TGTGCCAGCAGCGCTGGACAGATTACCTACGAGCAGTACTTC

D gene: -
J gene: TRBJ2-1
V gene: TRBV18
clone size: -
CDR3 protein: CASSPQGDLYGRQFF
CDR3 DNA: TGTGCCAGCTCACCACAGGGGGATCTCTACGGGAGGCAGTTCTTC

D gene: -
J gene: TRBJ2-4
V gene: TRBV6-5
clone size: -
CDR3 protein: CASSQTGKDIQYF
CDR3 DNA: TGTGCCAGCAGTCAGACAGGAAAGGACATTCAGTACTTC

D gene: -
J gene: TRBJ1-1
V gene: TRBV14
clone size: -
CDR3 protein: CASSQEIGPGRRSRTEAFF
CDR3 DNA: TGTGCCAGCAGCCAAGAAATCGGTCCAGGGAGGAGGTCGAGAACTGAAGCTTTCTTT

D gene: TRBD2
J gene: TRBJ2-7
V gene: TRBV28
clone size: -
CDR3 protein: CAILVTSGAPYEQYF
CDR3 DNA: TGTGCCATCCTCGTAACTAGCGGGGCCCCCTACGAGCAGTACTTC

D gene: TRBD2
J gene: TRBJ2-5
V gene: TRBV4-2
clone size: -
CDR3 protein: CASSQELAGGRPQETQYF
CDR3 DNA: TGTGCCAGCAGCCAAGAACTAGCGGGGGGCCGTCCACAAGAGACCCAGTACTTC

D gene: TRBD1
J gene: TRBJ1-2
V gene: TRBV5-4
clone size: -
CDR3 protein: CASSKGPDRTGSYGYTF
CDR3 DNA: TGTGCCAGCAGCAAAGGGCCCGACAGGACAGGCAGCTATGGCTACACCTTC

D gene: -
J gene: TRBJ2-7
V gene: TRBV11-2
clone size: -
CDR3 protein: CASSLGPDTYYEQYF
CDR3 DNA: TGTGCCAGCAGCTTAGGCCCGGACACCTACTACGAGCAGTACTTC

D gene: TRBD2
J gene: TRBJ2-5
V gene: TRBV15
clone size: -
CDR3 protein: CATSRTTSGRALAETQYF
CDR3 DNA: TGTGCCACCAGCAGGACTACTAGCGGGAGGGCCTTGGCAGAGACCCAGTACTTC

D gene: TRBD1
J gene: TRBJ2-3
V gene: TRBV4-1
clone size: -
CDR3 protein: CASTILPGQGFTDTQYF
CDR3 DNA: TGCGCCAGCACCATACTCCCGGGACAGGGGTTCACAGATACGCAGTATTTT

D gene: -
J gene: TRBJ2-2
V gene: TRBV27
clone size: -
CDR3 protein: CASSPDYSTGELFF
CDR3 DNA: TGTGCCAGCAGCCCCGACTATTCCACCGGGGAGCTGTTTTTT

D gene: -
J gene: TRBJ1-6
V gene: TRBV7-6
clone size: -
CDR3 protein: CASSLAGNTNSPLHF
CDR3 DNA: TGTGCCAGCAGCTTAGCGGGGAATACCAATTCACCCCTCCACTTT

D gene: -
J gene: TRBJ2-1
V gene: TRBV5-4
clone size: -
CDR3 protein: CASSLVGSSYNEQFF
CDR3 DNA: TGTGCCAGCAGCTTAGTGGGAAGCTCCTACAATGAGCAGTTCTTC

D gene: TRBD1
J gene: TRBJ1-4
V gene: TRBV27
clone size: -
CDR3 protein: CASSLGQGTEKLFF
CDR3 DNA: TGTGCCAGCAGTTTGGGACAGGGGACTGAAAAACTGTTTTTT

D gene: -
J gene: TRBJ2-7
V gene: TRBV7-8
clone size: -
CDR3 protein: CASSSGRLSDEQYF
CDR3 DNA: TGTGCCAGCAGCTCGGGACGCCTCTCAGACGAGCAGTACTTC

D gene: -
J gene: TRBJ1-2
V gene: TRBV28
clone size: -
CDR3 protein: CASRIGNGYTF
CDR3 DNA: TGTGCCAGCAGAATTGGTAATGGCTACACCTTC

D gene: TRBD2
J gene: TRBJ2-7
V gene: TRBV6-5
clone size: -
CDR3 protein: CASSYARGAPWEQYF
CDR3 DNA: TGTGCCAGCAGTTACGCGCGGGGGGCCCCTTGGGAGCAGTACTTC

D gene: -
J gene: TRBJ2-2
V gene: TRBV27
clone size: -
CDR3 protein: CASSLSILGPLFF
CDR3 DNA: TGTGCCAGCAGTTTATCTATACTGGGGCCGCTGTTTTTT

D gene: TRBD1
J gene: TRBJ2-2
V gene: TRBV15
clone size: -
CDR3 protein: CATSTRDSITGELFF
CDR3 DNA: TGTGCCACCAGCACCCGGGACAGCATCACCGGGGAGCTGTTTTTT

D gene: -
J gene: TRBJ1-1
V gene: TRBV6-5
clone size: -
CDR3 protein: CASSYTLSGNTEAFF
CDR3 DNA: TGTGCCAGCAGTTACACCCTTAGCGGGAACACTGAAGCTTTCTTT

D gene: -
J gene: TRBJ1-3
V gene: TRBV5-8
clone size: -
CDR3 protein: CASSFRSWQTGNTIYF
CDR3 DNA: TGTGCCAGCAGCTTTAGGTCTTGGCAAACTGGAAACACCATATATTTT

D gene: TRBD1
J gene: TRBJ1-1
V gene: TRBV7-3
clone size: -
CDR3 protein: CASRRQGNTEAFF
CDR3 DNA: TGTGCCAGCAGGAGACAGGGTAACACTGAAGCTTTCTTT

D gene: TRBD2
J gene: TRBJ2-1
V gene: TRBV7-2
clone size: -
CDR3 protein: CASRPSGMGLEGHEQFF
CDR3 DNA: TGTGCCAGCAGGCCTAGCGGGATGGGACTCGAGGGGCATGAGCAGTTCTTC

D gene: TRBD2
J gene: TRBJ2-5
V gene: TRBV6-6
clone size: -
CDR3 protein: CASSPRGGRETQYF
CDR3 DNA: TGTGCCAGCAGTCCCCGGGGGGGACGGGAGACCCAGTACTTC

D gene: TRBD2
J gene: TRBJ2-5
V gene: TRBV2
clone size: -
CDR3 protein: CASKVGGDQETQYF
CDR3 DNA: TGTGCCAGCAAGGTGGGGGGGGACCAAGAGACCCAGTACTTC

D gene: TRBD1
J gene: TRBJ2-7
V gene: TRBV19
clone size: -
CDR3 protein: CASKPGQGSYEQYF
CDR3 DNA: TGTGCCAGTAAACCGGGACAGGGATCCTACGAGCAGTACTTC

D gene: -
J gene: TRBJ2-7
V gene: TRBV30
clone size: -
CDR3 protein: CAWSVLGGEQYF
CDR3 DNA: TGTGCCTGGAGTGTACTTGGGGGCGAGCAGTACTTC

D gene: -
J gene: TRBJ2-1
V gene: TRBV28
clone size: -
CDR3 protein: CASSSPVLVVEQFF
CDR3 DNA: TGTGCCAGCAGTTCACCCGTCCTAGTTGTGGAGCAGTTCTTC

D gene: -
J gene: TRBJ2-7
V gene: TRBV19
clone size: -
CDR3 protein: CASSIDVTSEQYF
CDR3 DNA: TGTGCCAGTAGTATAGATGTTACATCCGAGCAGTACTTC

D gene: TRBD2
J gene: TRBJ2-2
V gene: TRBV28
clone size: -
CDR3 protein: CASSQGPPGGTGELFF
CDR3 DNA: TGTGCCAGCAGTCAAGGACCTCCGGGGGGCACCGGGGAGCTGTTTTTT

D gene: TRBD1
J gene: TRBJ2-1
V gene: TRBV5-1
clone size: -
CDR3 protein: CASSLETRDRYSNEQFF
CDR3 DNA: TGCGCCAGCAGCTTGGAAACTAGGGACAGATACTCCAATGAGCAGTTCTTC

D gene: -
J gene: TRBJ2-7
V gene: TRBV18
clone size: -
CDR3 protein: CASSPLVGGKNEQYF
CDR3 DNA: TGTGCCAGCTCACCACTAGTGGGCGGGAAGAACGAGCAGTACTTC